The present TCR beta chain was sequenced within a study of OX40 agonist ivuxolimab in advanced cancers. Study as a whole: Hepatocellular carcinoma, melanoma, renal cell or head and neck cancer affected the dose-escalation patients. Earlier anti-PD-1, anti-PD-L1 or anti-CTLA-4 therapy was permitted; about 44% had received some.

Study results and caveats: The authors also found low normalized T-cell clonal expansion in some nonresponders. In general, CD8+ T cells held more expanded clones than CD4+ did, on average.

TCRdb keeps only in-frame clones here, not all; method: immunoSEQ multiplex PCR. Among about 19,000 clones, 86% were seen once, and the ten largest hold about an eighth. In the case of this clone: Its specificity is unknown.

The CDR3 consists of 14 residues. V was pared by 2 bases and J by 3 bases, with 11 bases between. The germline CDR1 and CDR2 sequences are SGHRS and YFSETQ. The starting material was CD4+ or CD8+ T cells sorted from blood, obtained in a trial of the OX40 agonist ivuxolimab. The rearrangement joins TRBV5-1 to TRBJ1-1; a weak D match, TRBD1 (5 bases). This receptor was obtained from an adult with an advanced solid tumor such as melanoma, head and neck, liver or kidney cancer. The CDR3 region has the DNA TGCGCCAGCAGCTTATTGTTCAGGGACACTGAAGCTTTCTTT. Translated: CASSLLFRDTEAFF.